One sample yielded the 26 T cell receptor beta chains listed below, sequenced in a study of metastatic and nonmetastatic thyroid tumors. TCRdb used MiXCR to call clones anew from the PCR reads. The repertoire consists of 13,000 to 15,000 clones, with roughly 3.5% occurring once and the leading ten covering around 27%. Every patient was untreated before thyroid surgery. The sequencing sample was made of tumor tissue. The receptors here all came from a female donor with papillary thyroid cancer or a benign thyroid nodule (not recorded which). Some clones in this sample may be carry-over from other donors' samples.

The chain has TRBV6-1 and TRBJ2-7; D is possibly TRBD1 (6 bases). The V gene's germline CDR1 is MNHNS and CDR2 SASEGT. The CDR3 has 14 residues. Trimming cost V 7 bases and J 5 bases, with 18 bases left between them. The CDR3 region has the DNA TGTGCCAGCACCGGAACGCAGGGGAGTGACGAGCAGTACTTC. This sequence encodes CASTGTQGSDEQYF.

This clone has only a few counts. J is TRBJ1-2 and V is TRBV12-3 or TRBV12-4; no clear D gene. The CDR3 consists of 12 residues. V shed 3 bases and J shed 0 bases, with 2 bases lying between them. In nucleotides, the CDR3 is TGTGCCAGCAGTTTCTCTAACTATGGCTACACCTTC. This encodes CASSFSNYGYTF.

V usage is TRBV6-5 and J usage is TRBJ2-7; TRBD1 agrees at 9 bases. V lost 7 bases and J lost 3; bases outside the gene matches: 4. CDR3 length equals 13 residues. The germline gives CDR1 MNHEY, CDR2 SVGAGI. CDR3 sequence: CASTGTGLYEQYF. CDR3 nucleotides: TGTGCCAGCACCGGGACAGGGCTCTACGAGCAGTACTTC.

Only a few counts were recorded for this clone. The V gene is TRBV6-2 or TRBV6-3, the J gene TRBJ1-2; D is unresolved. Deletions cut 0 bases from V and 8 bases from J, with 13 bases between. The CDR3 is made up of 14 amino acids. The germline V gene has CDR1 MNHEY and CDR2 SVGEGT. CDR3 sequence: CASSYSPRERGYTF. The CDR3 nucleotides are TGTGCCAGCAGTTACTCGCCGAGGGAACGGGGCTACACCTTC.

The CDR3 DNA is TGTGCCAGCAGCTTAGGTTCAGAATTTGGCTACACCTTC. Translated: CASSLGSEFGYTF. V gene TRBV7-9 combines with J gene TRBJ1-2; D gene ambiguous. Germline V CDR1 and CDR2: SEHNR, FQNEAQ (reference sequence). This CDR3 has 13 amino acids. With 1 base removed from V and 7 bases from J, the gap between germline ends came to 10 bases.

In this sample, this clone turned up many times. V is TRBV6-1 and J is TRBJ2-1; maybe TRBD1 (6 bases). Germline CDR1 is MNHNS and CDR2 is SASEGT. The V end was cut by 5 bases, the J end by 7 bases, with 18 bases between. CDR3 length: 15 amino acids. The CDR3 protein is CASSSRDTPGNEQFF. The CDR3 DNA follows: TGTGCCAGCAGTTCCAGGGACACCCCAGGAAATGAGCAGTTCTTC.

J is TRBJ2-2 and V is TRBV6-2 or TRBV6-3, with TRBD2 as a possible D gene (5 bases). Germline lookup yields CDR1 MNHEY and CDR2 SVGEGT. The CDR3 contains 14 residues. Trimming shortened V by 10 bases and J by 7 bases, and 19 bases separated the two germline ends. CDR3 sequence (DNA): TGTGCCATCCAAGGACGGTCCGAGGGCGGGGAGCTGTTTTTT. Encoded protein: CAIQGRSEGGELFF.

In its sample, this clone was seen a few times. This chain uses TRBV7-2 with TRBJ1-6, with D tentatively TRBD1 (5 bases). V lost 7 bases and J 7 bases, leaving 11 bases between the germline ends. This CDR3 contains 13 residues. Germline loops: CDR1 SGHTA, CDR2 FQGNSA. CDR3 in amino acids: CASNLGLNSPLHF. CDR3 DNA sequence: TGTGCCAGCAACTTGGGGCTGAATTCACCCCTCCACTTT.

This clone has only a few counts. This rearrangement joins TRBV11-1 to TRBJ2-2; TRBD1 matches 9 bases. This CDR3 is 16 amino acids long. Germline V gene lookup returns CDR1 SGHAT and CDR2 FQDESV (reference sequence). V lost 2 bases to trimming and J lost 5 bases; unmatched junction nucleotides: 6. The CDR3 here is CASSLQQGAGTGELFF. DNA for the CDR3: TGTGCCAGCAGCTTACAACAGGGGGCCGGGACCGGGGAGCTGTTTTTT.

The J gene is TRBJ2-7, the V gene TRBV27; maybe TRBD1 (6 bases). V shed 5 bases and J shed 7 bases, with 12 bases lying between them. Germline V gives CDR1 MNHEY, CDR2 SMNVEV (reference sequence). The CDR3 consists of 12 residues. The CDR3 protein is CASSLTGREQYF. The CDR3 DNA follows: TGTGCCAGCAGTCTCACAGGGCGGGAGCAGTACTTC.

This clone was detected only a few times. In DNA form, the CDR3 reads TGTGCCAGCAGTGAAGCGGGAGGGGGTAATGAAAAACTGTTTTTT. Residues: CASSEAGGGNEKLFF. The V gene is TRBV6-1, the J gene TRBJ1-4; a possible D gene is TRBD1 (6 bases). Per the germline V gene, CDR1 is MNHNS and CDR2 is SASEGT. This CDR3 region has 15 residues. The germline V and J ends were trimmed by 0 bases and 4 bases, with 9 bases remaining between them.

This clone was detected only a few times. This could be a read error, since a much larger clone is one nucleotide away. The chain has TRBV6-4 and TRBJ2-2; no reliable D call. The CDR3 runs to 13 residues. Germline assignment: CDR1 MRHNA and CDR2 SNTAGT. With 5 bases removed from V and 7 bases from J, the gap between germline ends came to 11 bases. The CDR3 protein is CASSKSDGGELFF. The CDR3 nucleotides are TGTGCCAGCAGTAAATCGGACGGCGGGGAGCTGTTTTTT.

The chain carries TRBV6-9 and TRBJ1-1; D call uncertain. The CDR3 length is 17 residues. Germline V gives CDR1 MNHGY, CDR2 SVAAGI. Trimming took off 3 bases at V and 7 bases at J, with 24 bases between the two ends. CDR3 amino acids: CASSYSNRLAKKFEAFF. CDR3 sequence (DNA): TGTGCCAGCAGTTACTCGAATCGGTTGGCAAAAAAGTTTGAAGCTTTCTTT.

In its sample, this clone was seen a few times. V usage is TRBV20-1 and J usage is TRBJ2-1; TRBD2 matches at 11 bases. CDR1 DFQATT and CDR2 SNEGSKA come from the germline V gene (reference sequence). This CDR3 comprises 15 residues. The J segment lost 7 bases and the V segment lost 1 base, leaving 6 bases of the junction unmatched. The CDR3 is CSARVLAGDMNEQFF. The CDR3, as DNA: TGCAGTGCTAGAGTACTAGCGGGAGATATGAATGAGCAGTTCTTC.

This clone was counted a few times. The CDR3 sequence is CASSLGSTAAGELFF. CDR3 in DNA: TGTGCCAGCAGCTTAGGTTCCACGGCGGCGGGGGAGCTGTTTTTT. This chain joins TRBV7-9 and TRBJ2-2; D gene unclear. The V end lost 1 base, the J end lost 8 bases, and 14 bases lay between the germline ends. The CDR3 is 15 amino acids. Germline V CDR1 and CDR2: SEHNR, FQNEAQ (reference sequence).

This clone has more than one count but fewer than ten. The chain has TRBV20-1 and TRBJ2-7, with a weak D call TRBD1 (5 bases). The V gene lost 3 bases and the J gene lost 3 bases, with 12 bases spanning the gap. This CDR3 is built from 13 residues. Germline-derived CDR1 and CDR2 are DFQATT and SNEGSKA (reference sequence). CDR3 nucleotides: TGCAGTGCTAGCATGCAGGGCAACTACGAGCAGTACTTC. Encoded protein: CSASMQGNYEQYF.

This clone occurred a few times. This chain joins TRBV6-1 and TRBJ2-2; 12 bases fit TRBD2. V dropped 2 bases and J dropped 7; count of bases not matched to a gene: 2. The CDR3 contains 15 residues. Germline V gene data show CDR1 as MNHNS and CDR2 as SASEGT. Written as DNA, the CDR3 is TGTGCCAGCAGTGAAAGGACTAGCGGGAACGGGGAGCTGTTTTTT. Protein: CASSERTSGNGELFF.

The sample holds a few counts of this clone. V and J are TRBV6-1 and TRBJ1-1; 7 bases match TRBD1. Germline V lookup: CDR1 MNHNS, CDR2 SASEGT. The CDR3 totals 13 residues. Germline trimming cut 6 bases from V and 6 bases from J; bases unmatched to any gene: 7. In DNA, the CDR3 is TGTGCCAGCAGATTGGGACAGTTCTCTGAAGCTTTCTTT. This sequence encodes CASRLGQFSEAFF.

The DNA for the CDR3 is TGTGCCTGGAGTGCAGGGGTTACTAATGAAAAACTGTTTTTT. This sequence encodes CAWSAGVTNEKLFF. V gene TRBV30 combines with J gene TRBJ1-4; possibly TRBD1 for D (6 bases). Germline V lookup: CDR1 GTSNPN, CDR2 SVGIG (reference sequence). CDR3 length: 14 amino acids. The V end lost 1 base, the J end lost 2 bases, and 8 bases lay between the germline ends.

This chain connects TRBV12-3 or TRBV12-4 to TRBJ2-3; D gene unclear. Trimming left V 6 bases short and J 2 bases short, with 12 bases between. CDR3 length: 14 amino acids. The CDR3 sequence: CASSPLTYTDTQYF. DNA for the CDR3: TGTGCCAGCAGCCCCCTTACCTACACAGATACGCAGTATTTT.

J is TRBJ1-1 and V is TRBV28, with no clear D. Trimming took off 6 bases at V and 5 bases at J, with 16 bases between the two ends. The CDR3 has 14 amino acids. Looked up from germline, CDR1 is MDHEN and CDR2 is SYDVKM. CDR3: CASSRAGSRTEAFF. The CDR3 nucleotides read TGTGCCAGCAGCCGAGCGGGGTCCCGAACTGAAGCTTTCTTT.

The V call is TRBV20-1, the J call TRBJ2-7; 13 positions agree with TRBD2. The V gene end was trimmed by 4 bases and the J gene end by 0 bases; junction bases not matched to a gene: 12. CDR3 length: 18 amino acids. Per the germline V gene, CDR1 is DFQATT and CDR2 is SNEGSKA (reference sequence). Here the CDR3 DNA reads TGCAGTGCTACCTCCCCGGGACTAGCGGGACTCTTCTCCTACGAGCAGTACTTC. This translates into CSATSPGLAGLFSYEQYF.

This clone was counted between two and nine times. The chain uses TRBV6-4 and TRBJ2-3, with D perhaps matching TRBD2 (5 bases). The V end lost 4 bases, the J end lost 5 bases, and 16 bases lay between the germline ends. The length of the CDR3 is 15 residues. Germline V gene data show CDR1 as MRHNA and CDR2 as SNTAGT. This chain's CDR3 is CASSAGLGRGDTQYF. The DNA of the CDR3 is TGTGCCAGCAGTGCAGGACTGGGCCGGGGAGATACGCAGTATTTT.

V and J are TRBV15 and TRBJ1-4; 9 positions match TRBD1. Trimming took 3 bases from V and 3 from J; bases not matched to a gene: 5. The CDR3 is 16 residues long. The germline gives CDR1 LNHNV, CDR2 YYDKDF (reference sequence). The CDR3 DNA reads as TGTGCCACCAGCAGCTCGCGACAGGGGGCTAATGAAAAACTGTTTTTT. Its translation is CATSSSRQGANEKLFF.

The J gene is TRBJ2-1, the V gene TRBV7-9, with 7 bases matching TRBD1. Germline CDR1 reads SEHNR; CDR2 reads FQNEAQ (reference sequence). The CDR3 has 13 residues. The ends lost 5 bases at V and 6 bases at J; junction bases unmatched: 4. The CDR3 here is CASSLRDSNEQFF. The CDR3 region has the DNA TGTGCCAGCAGCCTTCGGGACAGCAATGAGCAGTTCTTC.

The CDR3, as DNA: TGTGCCAGCAGCTTACAGGGGAGTACCTACGAGCAGTACTTC. Its translation: CASSLQGSTYEQYF. The genes are TRBV7-2 and TRBJ2-7; D possibly corresponds to TRBD1 (6 bases). Germline V gene data show CDR1 as SGHTA and CDR2 as FQGNSA. The germline V and J ends were trimmed by 2 bases and 2 bases, with 10 bases remaining between them. CDR3 length: 14 amino acids.